Listed here are 18 T cell receptor beta chains from one sample, sequenced in a study of blood T cell repertoires in COVID-19. Sequencing was performed with immunoSEQ multiplex PCR; in TCRdb, only in-frame clones are kept and a portion is missing. This table has 93,000 or so clones, roughly nine tenths appearing once. Source material: peripheral blood. These receptors all stem from a human donor in a cohort sampled during active COVID-19.

The chain is built from TRBV27 and TRBJ2-7; weak D call: TRBD2 (6 bases). The CDR3 totals 15 residues. The V gene lost 6 bases and the J gene lost 2 bases, with 17 bases spanning the gap. Germline assignment: CDR1 MNHEY and CDR2 SMNVEV (reference sequence). The CDR3 region has the DNA TGTGCCAGCAGCCCTCAAAGCGGGCCCCCCTACGAGCAGTACTTC. Translated, it gives CASSPQSGPPYEQYF.

The chain joins TRBV9 to TRBJ2-3; 9 nucleotides line up with TRBD2. The junction had 12 bases not matched to a gene; V was cut back by 0 bases and J by 4 bases. Germline CDR1 SGDLS, CDR2 YYNGEE. The CDR3 loop spans 18 amino acids. Here the CDR3 reads CASSVVPPGGGGADTQYF. Written as DNA, the CDR3 is TGTGCCAGCAGCGTAGTTCCCCCGGGCGGGGGGGGCGCAGATACGCAGTATTTT.

The J gene is TRBJ1-5, the V gene TRBV19; 8 positions agree with TRBD1. CDR1 is LNHDA and CDR2 is SQIVND in the germline V gene (reference sequence). This CDR3 is 14 amino acids long. After removal of 4 bases from V and 6 bases from J, the junction contained 5 bases not matched to a gene. CDR3 region: CASSTQGASQPQHF. CDR3 sequence (DNA): TGTGCCAGTAGTACGCAGGGGGCGAGTCAGCCCCAGCATTTT.

V is TRBV4-2 and J is TRBJ2-3, with D possibly being TRBD2 (6 bases). The germline V and J ends were trimmed by 1 base and 2 bases, with 16 bases remaining between them. Germline values: CDR1 LGHNA, CDR2 YNFKEQ. CDR3 length equals 17 residues. CDR3 nucleotide sequence: TGTGCCAGCAGCCAAGGGCGCGGGGAGCTAATCACAGATACGCAGTATTTT. Translated: CASSQGRGELITDTQYF.

This clone was detected a few times. This sample also contains other DNA sequences that code for the same CDR3. This sequence joins TRBV7-2 and TRBJ1-2; D is undetermined. This CDR3 is built from 13 residues. The germline V gene has CDR1 SGHTA and CDR2 FQGNSA. V gave up 0 bases and J gave up 7 bases, with 9 bases separating them. The CDR3 here is CASSLAGSGGYTF. The CDR3 DNA is TGTGCCAGCAGCTTAGCGGGTTCAGGTGGCTACACCTTC.

The chain uses TRBV6-5 and TRBJ2-5; 9 nucleotides agree with TRBD1. After removal of 3 bases from V and 1 base from J, the junction contained 3 bases not matched to a gene. The CDR3 contains 15 residues. CDR1 and CDR2 (germline): MNHEY, SVGAGI. CDR3 protein: CASSYWTGAQETQYF. Here the CDR3 DNA reads TGTGCCAGCAGTTATTGGACAGGGGCCCAAGAGACCCAGTACTTC.

The V call is TRBV3-1 (or the pseudogene TRBV3-2), the J call TRBJ2-7, with 7 positions matching TRBD2. This CDR3 contains 16 residues. Germline V gene sequence: CDR1 LGHDT, CDR2 YNNKEL (reference sequence). J gave up 0 bases and V 1 base, and 6 bases lay outside the gene matches. In DNA, the CDR3 is TGTGCCAGCAGCCAAGCCAGTCTAGCGGTCTCCTACGAGCAGTACTTC. It codes for CASSQASLAVSYEQYF.

This chain links TRBV25-1 with TRBJ2-2; D is perhaps TRBD1 (5 bases). V lost 5 bases and J lost 5, with 6 bases in between. The length of the CDR3 is 12 residues. Per germline, CDR1 MGHDK and CDR2 SYGVNS. CDR3 residues: CASSKGTGELFF. The CDR3 DNA sequence: TGTGCCAGCAGTAAGGGGACCGGGGAGCTGTTTTTT.

The rearrangement uses TRBV10-3 and TRBJ2-7; TRBD1 agrees at 10 bases. The CDR3 consists of 17 residues. Germline CDR1 ENHRY, CDR2 SYGVKD. The J segment lost 3 bases and the V segment lost 6 bases, leaving 14 bases of the junction unmatched. CDR3 in amino acids: CAISGTGELPADYEQYF. The CDR3 nucleotides are TGTGCCATCAGCGGGACAGGGGAGTTGCCTGCGGACTACGAGCAGTACTTC.

This clone was detected once. For the CDR3, the DNA is TGCAGCGTTGTAGCTCAGGGAGGCTCTCACGAGCAGTACTTC. Protein product: CSVVAQGGSHEQYF. This sequence joins TRBV29-1 and TRBJ2-7; the D gene is possibly TRBD2 (6 bases). This CDR3 is built from 14 residues. Trimming removed 4 bases at V and 5 bases at J, with 18 bases between. Per germline, CDR1 SQVTM and CDR2 ANQGSEA.

Concerning this clone: One end of the junction is discordant with germline, which a read error may explain. V usage is TRBV11-3 and J usage is TRBJ2-5, with D possibly TRBD2 on 6 matching bases. Germline V CDR1 and CDR2: SGHNT, YENEEA. The CDR3 runs 15 residues. CDR3 coding DNA: TGTGCCAGCAGCGTAGAGACTAGGGCTGCGGAGACCCAGTACTTC. This sequence encodes CASSVETRAAETQYF.

This rearrangement joins TRBV28 to TRBJ2-7; 7 bases map to TRBD2. Germline loops: CDR1 MDHEN, CDR2 SYDVKM. Unmatched junction bases numbered 15, after V lost 6 bases and J lost 7 bases. This CDR3 contains 15 residues. The CDR3 DNA sequence: TGTGCCAGCAGCTGGGGGAGGGACCCTTCACGGGAGCAGTACTTC. Its translation: CASSWGRDPSREQYF. The full variable domain, its missing parts supplied by reference TRBV28 and TRBJ2-7, is DVKVTQSSRYLVKRTGEKVFLECVQDMDHENMFWYRQDPGLGLRLIYFSYDVKMKEKGDIPEGYSVSREKKERFSLILESASTNQTSMYLCASSWGRDPSREQYFGPGTRLTVT.

This chain links TRBV28 with TRBJ2-6; weak D call: TRBD2 (5 bases). Per the germline V gene, CDR1 is MDHEN and CDR2 is SYDVKM. The CDR3 consists of 15 residues. The V gene lost 8 bases and the J gene lost 2 bases, with 13 bases spanning the gap. CDR3 protein: CASCGSSAGANVLTF. CDR3 coding DNA: TGTGCCAGCTGTGGGAGCTCGGCTGGGGCCAACGTCCTGACTTTC.

The CDR3 DNA is TGCGCCAGCAGAGGACTAGCGGGAGGGCAGCCCGGGGAGCTGTTTTTT. This sequence encodes CASRGLAGGQPGELFF. This sequence joins TRBV10-2 and TRBJ2-2; the match to TRBD2 covers 15 bases. Germline V gives CDR1 WSHSY, CDR2 SAAADI. This CDR3 region has 16 residues. Losses at the gene ends were 6 bases for V and 6 bases for J; bases not matched to a gene: 5.

The rearrangement joins TRBV9 to TRBJ2-3; TRBD2 aligns across 9 bases. CDR3 length equals 15 residues. Germline V CDR1 and CDR2: SGDLS, YYNGEE. V lost 0 bases, J lost 4 bases, and 3 bases stayed unmatched. CDR3 loop: CASSVGGRASDTQYF. The CDR3 DNA follows: TGTGCCAGCAGCGTAGGCGGGAGGGCCTCAGATACGCAGTATTTT.

This sequence joins TRBV28 and TRBJ2-4, with 8 bases lining up with TRBD1. Looked up from germline, CDR1 is MDHEN and CDR2 is SYDVKM. V shed 9 bases, J shed 6 bases, and the junction held 7 bases outside the gene matches. There are 13 residues in the CDR3. CDR3 amino acids: CASRTGLVNIQYF. For the CDR3, the DNA is TGTGCCAGTAGGACAGGGCTAGTAAACATTCAGTACTTC. Complete variable domain (other parts from reference TRBV28 and TRBJ2-4): DVKVTQSSRYLVKRTGEKVFLECVQDMDHENMFWYRQDPGLGLRLIYFSYDVKMKEKGDIPEGYSVSREKKERFSLILESASTNQTSMYLCASRTGLVNIQYFGAGTRLSVL.

The V gene is TRBV12-3 or TRBV12-4, the J gene TRBJ1-5; D perhaps matches TRBD1 (5 bases). V lost 8 bases, J lost 7 bases, and 15 bases lay in between. This CDR3 has 13 residues. The chain's CDR3 is CASRRQGGQPQHF. The DNA for the CDR3 is TGTGCCAGCCGCCGGCAGGGAGGACAGCCCCAGCATTTT.

This sequence joins TRBV5-1 and TRBJ1-2, with TRBD1 matching 7 bases. CDR3 length: 12 amino acids. Germline V lookup: CDR1 SGHRS, CDR2 YFSETQ. J was trimmed by 7 bases and V by 4 bases; bases with no gene match: 4. As DNA, the CDR3 is TGCGCCAGCAGCGAACAGGGGTTTGGCTACACCTTC. Translation: CASSEQGFGYTF.